This T cell receptor (beta chain) was found in a study of blood T cell repertoires in COVID-19. Study overall: The United States, Italy and Spain supplied acute and convalescent COVID-19 samples. From T cells, B-cell-depleted T cells, or PBMCs came the material, which was cDNA or gDNA.

Seattle patients were enrolled during active infection and followed longitudinally. Trimming took 3 bases from V and 0 from J, leaving 15 bases between them. The CDR3 spans 17 residues. The V gene's germline CDR1 is SGHNT and CDR2 YENEEA. As handled by the study authors: Reference gene primer amplification gave estimated nucleated cell counts. Some clones are missing from TCRdb's copy, which holds only in-frame ones; the method was immunoSEQ multiplex PCR. The V and J calls and clone size are taken from that table; D and trimming were inferred from the DNA. The table shows around 340,000 clones, with about 88% occurring only once. This clone has a handful of counts.

Sequencing input: peripheral blood. The sequence came from a woman aged 60-70 years with COVID-19, enrolled during active disease. The rearrangement links TRBV11-3 to TRBJ2-1; D gene ambiguous. Here the CDR3 DNA reads TGTGCCAGCAGCTTGGGCGCCCAAATGCGCTCCTACAATGAGCAGTTCTTC. This gives the protein CASSLGAQMRSYNEQFF.